The 9 T cell receptor beta chains given below trace back to one sample, sequenced in a study of radiation and T cells in renal cell carcinoma. Described time point: baseline pretreatment blood. Treatment noted: 15 Gy SBRT to primary tumor, nephrectomy 4 weeks later. Libraries were prepared by immunoSEQ multiplex PCR; TCRdb keeps only in-frame clonotypes and omits some of them. This sample has about 49,000 clones; approximately 80% occur once, and the top ten carry roughly 33%. Sample: blood, taken from a patient whose treatment included radiotherapy and nephrectomy. These receptors were collected from a woman between 65 and 79 years old with renal cell carcinoma.

This chain links TRBV29-1 with TRBJ2-3; 9 bases align to TRBD1. Trimming at V came to 5 bases and at J to 2 bases, leaving 14 bases not matched to a gene. Germline V gene sequence: CDR1 SQVTM, CDR2 ANQGSEA. CDR3 length equals 17 residues. The CDR3 DNA is TGCAGCGTTACTAAATTCTCGGGACAGGGTATCACAGATACGCAGTATTTT. It yields the protein CSVTKFSGQGITDTQYF.

This clone was detected once. This rearrangement joins TRBV5-5 to TRBJ1-1; 10 nucleotides align to TRBD1. The CDR3 runs 17 residues. Trimming at V came to 0 bases and at J to 0 bases, leaving 5 bases not matched to a gene. CDR1 is SGHKS and CDR2 is YYEKEE in the germline V gene (reference sequence). In DNA, the CDR3 is TGTGCCAGCAGCTTGGTGGGACAGGGGATCGTGAACACTGAAGCTTTCTTT. It codes for CASSLVGQGIVNTEAFF.

The rearrangement links TRBV13 to TRBJ2-1; D gene uncertain. The V end lost 2 bases, the J end lost 6 bases, and 2 bases lay between the germline ends. The CDR3 is 11 residues long. Germline CDR1 PRHDT, CDR2 FYEKMQ (reference sequence). CDR3 residues: CASSLINEQFF. DNA for the CDR3: TGTGCCAGCAGCTTAATCAATGAGCAGTTCTTC.

This chain links TRBV4-1 with TRBJ2-3, with D perhaps TRBD2 (7 bases). Trimming removed 2 bases at V and 6 bases at J, with 15 bases between. In germline, CDR1 is MGHRA, CDR2 YSYEKL. The CDR3 totals 15 residues. The CDR3 region has the DNA TGCGCCAGCAGCCAAAGGACGGGGGGCTCGGATACGCAGTATTTT. Encoded protein: CASSQRTGGSDTQYF.

In its sample, this clone was seen many times. V and J are TRBV13 and TRBJ2-7; D gene ambiguous. CDR3 size: 15 residues. V was cut by 4 bases and J by 3 bases, with 16 bases left in between. Germline V gene data show CDR1 as PRHDT and CDR2 as FYEKMQ (reference sequence). This CDR3 is CASSSASGVDYEQYF. DNA of the CDR3: TGTGCCAGCAGCTCTGCTTCCGGAGTTGACTACGAGCAGTACTTC.

The rearrangement uses TRBV19 and TRBJ1-2, with D hard to call. Germline V gives CDR1 LNHDA, CDR2 SQIVND (reference sequence). This CDR3 has 14 residues. Trimming removed 6 bases from V and 2 bases from J, with 13 bases in between. CDR3 DNA: TGTGCCAGTAGATACGAGGTTCCCAACTATGGCTACACCTTC. Encoded protein: CASRYEVPNYGYTF.

V gene TRBV7-8 combines with J gene TRBJ2-7, with 10 nucleotides matching TRBD1. Germline V gene sequence: CDR1 SGHVS, CDR2 FQNEAQ. J gave up 3 bases and V 5 bases, and 4 bases lay outside the gene matches. The CDR3 has 14 residues. The CDR3 loop is CASSGRTGGYEQYF. CDR3 DNA sequence: TGTGCCAGCAGCGGACGGACAGGGGGCTACGAGCAGTACTTC. The complete variable domain, with remaining parts taken from reference TRBV7-8 and TRBJ2-7, reads GAGVSQSPRYKVAKRGQDVALRCDPISGHVSLFWYQQALGQGPEFLTYFQNEAQLDKSGLPSDRFFAERPEGSVSTLKIQRTQQEDSAVYLCASSGRTGGYEQYFGPGTRLTVT.

The rearrangement uses TRBV19 and TRBJ2-1; unclear D gene. The CDR3 runs 13 residues. Trimming removed 5 bases from V and 6 bases from J, with 11 bases in between. Germline CDR1 LNHDA, CDR2 SQIVND (reference sequence). The CDR3 nucleotides are TGTGCCAGTAGTCCCCTATCCCTCAATGAGCAGTTCTTC. Translation gives CASSPLSLNEQFF.

The gene calls are TRBV5-6 and TRBJ2-7, with 9 positions matching TRBD2. Germline V lookup: CDR1 SGHDT, CDR2 YYEEEE. J was trimmed by 4 bases and V by 2 bases; bases with no gene match: 4. The CDR3 has 14 residues. CDR3 nucleotides: TGTGCCAGCAGCTTAGGCGGGAGGGTTTACGAGCAGTACTTC. As protein: CASSLGGRVYEQYF.